These 13 T cell receptor beta chains originate from one sample sequenced in a study of blood T cells in healthy people across ages. Using a J-beta primer mix together with a sample-barcoded 5' primer, a second PCR was run for roughly 7 to 11 cycles. Each CDR3 protein gets one entry after TCRdb re-called the 5' RACE reads with MiXCR. The data show 800,000 or so distinct CDR3 sequences, approximately 65% seen once. The material sequenced was blood. Receptors were obtained from a young man in good health.

The chain links TRBV20-1 to TRBJ2-1, with 11 bases aligning to TRBD2. There are 14 residues in the CDR3. V lost 6 bases to trimming and J lost 7 bases; unmatched junction nucleotides: 8. The germline V gene has CDR1 DFQATT and CDR2 SNEGSKA (reference sequence). The CDR3 DNA follows: TGCAGTGCCCTGGGGCTAGCGGGGGGTAATGAGCAGTTCTTC. Protein sequence: CSALGLAGGNEQFF.

This clonotype was detected only a few times. V is TRBV28 and J is TRBJ2-5; 7 bases fit TRBD1. This CDR3 comprises 14 residues. V was pared by 6 bases and J by 5 bases, with 9 bases of the junction left unmatched. CDR1 MDHEN and CDR2 SYDVKM come from the germline V gene. The DNA for the CDR3 is TGTGCCAGCAGCCGGGACAGCCCCAACGAGACCCAGTACTTC. Translated, it gives CASSRDSPNETQYF. The full variable domain, its missing parts supplied by reference TRBV28 and TRBJ2-5, is DVKVTQSSRYLVKRTGEKVFLECVQDMDHENMFWYRQDPGLGLRLIYFSYDVKMKEKGDIPEGYSVSREKKERFSLILESASTNQTSMYLCASSRDSPNETQYFGPGTRLLVL.

CDR3 sequence (DNA): TGTGCCAGCAGAAGACCGGGACAGTCCTACGAGCAGTACTTC. Protein sequence: CASRRPGQSYEQYF. The J gene is TRBJ2-7, the V gene TRBV6-5, with 7 bases fitting TRBD1. CDR3 length equals 14 residues. V lost 6 bases to trimming and J lost 1 base; unmatched junction nucleotides: 6. Germline CDR1 reads MNHEY; CDR2 reads SVGAGI.

The V call is TRBV20-1, the J call TRBJ1-2; D remains unclear. Trimming removed 5 bases at V and 3 bases at J, with 1 base between. The CDR3 has 9 amino acids. The germline V gene encodes CDR1 DFQATT and CDR2 SNEGSKA (reference sequence). This CDR3 is CSADYGYTF. DNA of the CDR3: TGCAGTGCTGACTATGGCTACACCTTC.

The chain couples TRBV13 to TRBJ2-7; D is possibly TRBD2 (5 bases). The CDR3 covers 14 residues. CDR1 and CDR2 (germline): PRHDT, FYEKMQ (reference sequence). Trimming stripped 3 bases from V and 5 bases from J, with 14 bases between. The CDR3 DNA reads TGTGCCAGCAGCTTGCGGGCTAGTATAGACGAGCAGTACTTC. Its protein is CASSLRASIDEQYF.

V gene TRBV6-1 combines with J gene TRBJ2-1; 10 bases match TRBD2. Germline V lookup: CDR1 MNHNS, CDR2 SASEGT. The CDR3 sequence is 14 residues long. After removal of 7 bases from V and 5 bases from J, the junction contained 5 bases not matched to a gene. CDR3 residues: CASTLAGVDNEQFF. CDR3 in DNA: TGTGCCAGCACCCTAGCGGGGGTTGACAATGAGCAGTTCTTC.

There are a few counts of this clonotype. J is TRBJ2-5 and V is TRBV2; D gene uncertain. Germline V lookup: CDR1 SNHLY, CDR2 FYNNEI. The CDR3 has 13 residues. V lost 2 bases and J 1 base, leaving 5 bases between the germline ends. The CDR3 nucleotides are TGTGCCAGCAGTGAAATATCCCAAGAGACCCAGTACTTC. Translated, it gives CASSEISQETQYF.

The V gene is TRBV12-3 or TRBV12-4, the J gene TRBJ1-4; the D is unclear. The CDR3 is 13 amino acids. Trimming stripped 3 bases from V and 14 bases from J, with 16 bases between. CDR3 bases: TGTGCCAGCAGTTTTGTTGGAGTGGGTGGCCTGTTTTTT. Protein sequence: CASSFVGVGGLFF.

In this sample, this clonotype turned up a few times. The gene calls are TRBV7-2 and TRBJ1-6, with 9 bases lining up with TRBD1. The trim removed 5 bases at V and 6 bases at J, leaving 5 bases unmatched. This CDR3 region has 15 residues. Per germline, CDR1 SGHTA and CDR2 FQGNSA. The CDR3: CASSRDRGGNSPLHF. In DNA form, the CDR3 reads TGTGCCAGCAGCCGCGACAGGGGGGGTAATTCACCCCTCCACTTT. The full variable domain, its missing parts supplied by reference TRBV7-2 and TRBJ1-6, is GAGVSQSPSNKVTEKGKDVELRCDPISGHTALYWYRQSLGQGLEFLIYFQGNSAPDKSGLPSDRFSAERTGGSVSTLTIQRTQQEDSAVYLCASSRDRGGNSPLHFGNGTRLTVT.

The chain is built from TRBV4-1 and TRBJ2-4; perhaps TRBD1 as D (6 bases). Germline CDR1 MGHRA, CDR2 YSYEKL. The CDR3 loop spans 15 amino acids. V was trimmed by 3 bases and J by 8 bases, leaving 17 bases between them. The CDR3 DNA reads TGCGCCAGCAGCCAGGGTTTAACAGGGATCGACATTCAGTACTTC. Protein: CASSQGLTGIDIQYF.

This CDR3 is CASSLIPGGQYEQYF. The DNA for the CDR3 is TGTGCCAGCAGCCTTATACCGGGGGGGCAGTACGAGCAGTACTTC. V and J are TRBV4-2 and TRBJ2-7, with 8 bases matching TRBD2. The CDR3 runs to 15 residues. The V gene's germline CDR1 is LGHNA and CDR2 YNFKEQ. V lost 4 bases, J lost 4 bases, and 9 bases stayed unmatched.

In this sample, this clonotype turned up a few times. V usage is TRBV28 and J usage is TRBJ1-6, with 7 bases that match TRBD1. V dropped 5 bases and J dropped 0; count of bases not matched to a gene: 4. The CDR3 runs 16 residues. CDR1 is MDHEN and CDR2 is SYDVKM in the germline V gene. CDR3 nucleotide sequence: TGTGCCAGCAGTGCGGACAGGAGCTCCTATAATTCACCCCTCCACTTT. Translated: CASSADRSSYNSPLHF.

CDR3 in DNA: TGTGCCAGCAGTTCCCGACAGGGGGCTCAGCCCCAGCATTTT. Protein product: CASSSRQGAQPQHF. The V gene is TRBV27, the J gene TRBJ1-5, with TRBD1 identical over 10 bases. Germline CDR1 is MNHEY and CDR2 is SMNVEV (reference sequence). J lost 6 bases, V lost 4 bases, and 3 bases had no gene match. This CDR3 contains 14 residues.